Presented here are 11 T cell receptor beta chains from one specimen sequenced in a study of control samples from healthy donors and cancer patients. The table came from immunoSEQ multiplex PCR; TCRdb's copy has only in-frame clones and leaves some out. This repertoire shows about 130,000 clones, 92% found once; its top ten account for 2.1%. Material: blood. The receptors originated from a woman in her forties or fifties in good health.

The chain carries TRBV5-4 and TRBJ2-7, with D possibly TRBD2 on 5 matching bases. Deletions cut 4 bases from V and 5 bases from J, with 19 bases between. Germline CDR1 SGHNT, CDR2 YYREEE (reference sequence). The CDR3 is 15 amino acids. DNA of the CDR3: TGTGCCAGCAGCCCCTGGGGTCAGCCCGGGGACGAGCAGTACTTC. Residues: CASSPWGQPGDEQYF.

The gene calls are TRBV19 and TRBJ1-1; D call uncertain. The V gene lost 7 bases and the J gene lost 0 bases, with 9 bases spanning the gap. Germline V gives CDR1 LNHDA, CDR2 SQIVND (reference sequence). The CDR3 spans 13 residues. CDR3 in amino acids: CASKKSVNTEAFF. The CDR3 DNA reads TGTGCCAGTAAAAAGAGTGTGAACACTGAAGCTTTCTTT. Looking up the rest from reference TRBV19 and TRBJ1-1 gives the full variable domain: DGGITQSPKYLFRKEGQNVTLSCEQNLNHDAMYWYRQDPGQGLRLIYYSQIVNDFQKGDIAEGYSVSREKKESFPLTVTSAQKNPTAFYLCASKKSVNTEAFFGQGTRLTVV.

The chain has TRBV6-6 and TRBJ1-1; the D gene is possibly TRBD1 (6 bases). Trimming shortened V by 4 bases and J by 9 bases, and 24 bases separated the two germline ends. The CDR3 runs to 16 residues. Germline lookup yields CDR1 MNHNY and CDR2 SVGAGI (reference sequence). The DNA of the CDR3 is TGTGCCAGCAGTTTTTCCCATGACAGGTTGGGTGGGAAAGCTTTCTTT. Translating it yields CASSFSHDRLGGKAFF.

The V call is TRBV27, the J call TRBJ2-3; D may be TRBD1 (6 bases). CDR3 length: 15 residues. Germline CDR1 reads MNHEY; CDR2 reads SMNVEV (reference sequence). Trimming removed 1 base from V and 2 bases from J, with 10 bases in between. The CDR3 coding sequence is TGTGCCAGCAGTTTATGGGGGCGTGACACAGATACGCAGTATTTT. Amino acids: CASSLWGRDTDTQYF.

A remark on this clone: One end of the junction varies from germline; a read error may be responsible. This chain links TRBV2 with TRBJ1-1; 10 positions agree with TRBD1. This CDR3 has 13 amino acids. Germline V gene lookup returns CDR1 SNHLY and CDR2 FYNNEI. CDR3 nucleotide sequence: TGTGCCCGCAGTAGACAGGGGGCTACTGAAGCTTTCTTT. It encodes CARSRQGATEAFF.

The CDR3 sequence: CASSYSSQDRTDTQYF. The CDR3 coding sequence is TGTGCCAGCAGTTACTCGTCGCAGGACCGCACAGATACGCAGTATTTT. The chain uses TRBV6-2 or TRBV6-3 and TRBJ2-3, with D hard to call. Germline CDR1 and CDR2: MNHEY and SVGEGT. The CDR3 sequence is 16 residues long. V was clipped by 0 bases and J by 1 base, with 11 bases between them.

This chain joins TRBV27 and TRBJ2-2; 7 positions agree with TRBD1. CDR1 and CDR2 from the germline V gene are MNHEY and SMNVEV (reference sequence). V trimming: 5 bases; J trimming: 7 bases; junction bases outside the gene matches: 7. CDR3 size: 14 residues. Here the CDR3 DNA reads TGTGCCAGCAGTGCCACACAGGGGAGCGGGGAGCTGTTTTTT. It yields the protein CASSATQGSGELFF.

This CDR3 reads CASSQTTGRVDEQYF. CDR3 coding DNA: TGCGCCAGCAGCCAGACGACAGGGCGAGTGGACGAGCAGTACTTC. The J gene is TRBJ2-7, the V gene TRBV4-1; 7 bases align to TRBD1. With V trimmed by 3 bases and J by 5 bases, 10 bases remained unmatched. The CDR3 totals 15 residues. Germline loops: CDR1 MGHRA, CDR2 YSYEKL.

The CDR3 DNA reads as TGTGCCAGCAGCGGAGGGTACAGGGGGCCTCTCCAAGAGACCCAGTACTTC. The encoded protein is CASSGGYRGPLQETQYF. V usage is TRBV7-9 and J usage is TRBJ2-5; the match to TRBD1 covers 9 bases. The germline V gene encodes CDR1 SEHNR and CDR2 FQNEAQ (reference sequence). V gave up 5 bases and J gave up 1 base; unmatched junction bases: 11. The CDR3 covers 17 residues.

This clone has a handful of counts. This chain connects TRBV4-1 to TRBJ1-5; no reliable D call. Between the trimmed V and J ends, which lost 1 base and 1 base, there was a span of 11 bases. This CDR3 comprises 16 residues. Germline assignment: CDR1 MGHRA and CDR2 YSYEKL. This chain's CDR3 is CASSQVKGNSNQPQHF. Here the CDR3 DNA reads TGCGCCAGCAGCCAAGTCAAAGGGAACAGCAATCAGCCCCAGCATTTT.

The chain links TRBV27 to TRBJ2-7; 7 positions match TRBD1. The trim removed 4 bases at V and 1 base at J, leaving 10 bases unmatched. CDR3 size: 16 residues. The germline CDR1 and CDR2 sequences are MNHEY and SMNVEV (reference sequence). For the CDR3, the DNA is TGTGCCAGCAGTTCCATCCGGGACAGCAGATCCTACGAGCAGTACTTC. Its protein product is CASSSIRDSRSYEQYF.